This T cell receptor (beta chain) was documented in a study of blood T cell repertoires in COVID-19. Overall study: Both acute and convalescent COVID-19 samples were obtained from the United States, Italy and Spain.

Germline V CDR1 and CDR2: LGHNA, YNFKEQ. J gave up 0 bases and V 4 bases, and 18 bases lay outside the gene matches. The CDR3 is 21 amino acids. Per the original data handling: By means of reference gene primer amplification, nucleated cell counts were estimated. The table came from immunoSEQ multiplex PCR; TCRdb's copy has only in-frame clones and leaves some out. For V, J and clone size, that table is used; D and trimming come from the DNA. Found here are 300,000 or so clones, approximately 93% of them singletons; the top ten hold approximately 2.1%. This TCR came from a woman aged 25 to 39 with COVID-19, enrolled during active disease. J is TRBJ2-1 and V is TRBV4-2; TRBD2 matches at 10 bases. Material: peripheral blood. CDR3 in DNA: TGTGCCAGCAGCCCTCCGCCGGGACTAGCGCGACCCCTCCGCTCCTACAATGAGCAGTTCTTC. Translation gives CASSPPPGLARPLRSYNEQFF.